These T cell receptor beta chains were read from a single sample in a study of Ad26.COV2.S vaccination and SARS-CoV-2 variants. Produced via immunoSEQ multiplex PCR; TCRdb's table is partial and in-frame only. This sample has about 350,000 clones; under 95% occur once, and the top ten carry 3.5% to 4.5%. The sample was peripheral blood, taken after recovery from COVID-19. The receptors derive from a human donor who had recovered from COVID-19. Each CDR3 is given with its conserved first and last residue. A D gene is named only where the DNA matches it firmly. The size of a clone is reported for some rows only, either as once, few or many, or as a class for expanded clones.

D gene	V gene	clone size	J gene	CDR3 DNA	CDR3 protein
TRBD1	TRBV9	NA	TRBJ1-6	TGTGCCAGCAGCGAGGGTGGGGACAGGGTCCCTACTTCCAATTCACCCCTCCACTTT	CASSEGGDRVPTSNSPLHF
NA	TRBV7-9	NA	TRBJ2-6	TGTGCCAGCAGCTTAGCGTCTGGGGCCAACGTCCTGACTTTC	CASSLASGANVLTF
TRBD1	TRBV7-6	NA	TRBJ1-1	TGTGCCAGCAGCACCGGGACAGGGATGAACACTGAAGCTTTCTTT	CASSTGTGMNTEAFF
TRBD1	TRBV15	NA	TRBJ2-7	TGTGCCACCAGCCAGGACAGGGGGCGATACTACGAGCAGTACTTC	CATSQDRGRYYEQYF
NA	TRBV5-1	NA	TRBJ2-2	TGCGCCAGCAGCCCGCGGGACCAGTACACCGGGGAGCTGTTTTTT	CASSPRDQYTGELFF
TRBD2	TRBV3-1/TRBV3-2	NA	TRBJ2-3	TGTGCCAGCAGCCGGGGAGCGGGGGGGCCGACAGATACGCAGTATTTT	CASSRGAGGPTDTQYF
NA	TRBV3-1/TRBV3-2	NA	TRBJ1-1	TGTGCCAGCAGCCAAGATGGGGGGATCACTGAAGCTTTCTTT	CASSQDGGITEAFF
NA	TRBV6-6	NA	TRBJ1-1	TGTGCCAGCAGTTATAGGCCTACAGGAGTCGGGAGAGCTTTCTTT	CASSYRPTGVGRAFF
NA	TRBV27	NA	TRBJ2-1	TGTGCCAGCAGCGGAACTTGGGGCTCCTACAATGAGCAGTTCTTC	CASSGTWGSYNEQFF
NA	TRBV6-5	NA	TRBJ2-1	TGTGCCAGCAGTACCCAGAGGTTCAATGAGCAGTTCTTC	CASSTQRFNEQFF
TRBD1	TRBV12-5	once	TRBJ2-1	TGTGCTAGTGAACAGGGGACCTTGAGCTCCTACAATGAGCAGTTCTTC	CASEQGTLSSYNEQFF
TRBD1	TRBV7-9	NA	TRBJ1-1	TGTGCCAGCAGCTGGGACAGGATTGGCACTGAAGCTTTCTTT	CASSWDRIGTEAFF
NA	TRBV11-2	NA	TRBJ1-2	TGTGCCAGCAGCTTAGAAGGCAGGTCCACCTTC	CASSLEGRSTF
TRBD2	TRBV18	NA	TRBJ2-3	TGTGCCAGCTCACCACCATACCTAGCGGGGGGCCCAGATACGCAGTATTTT	CASSPPYLAGGPDTQYF
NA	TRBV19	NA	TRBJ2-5	TGTGCCAGTAAACGTCGAGCGGGCCTCCAAGAGACCCAGTACTTC	CASKRRAGLQETQYF
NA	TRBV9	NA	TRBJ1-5	TGTGCCAGCAGCGGACCCGGAACAGGCAATCAGCCCCAGCATTTT	CASSGPGTGNQPQHF
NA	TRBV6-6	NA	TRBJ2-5	TGTGCCAGCAGCCCCGCAGGGGAGACCCAGTACTTC	CASSPAGETQYF
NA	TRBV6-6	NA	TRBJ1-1	TGTGCCAGCAGTTACTCGGACCGCGTGGGGAACACTGAAGCTTTCTTT	CASSYSDRVGNTEAFF
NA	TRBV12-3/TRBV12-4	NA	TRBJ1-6	TGTGCCAGCGCCACCGGGGCTCCCTCACCCCTCCACTTT	CASATGAPSPLHF
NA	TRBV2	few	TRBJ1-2	TGTGCCGGACGGGGAACTCTACAGGCGAACTATGGCTACACCTTC	CAGRGTLQANYGYTF
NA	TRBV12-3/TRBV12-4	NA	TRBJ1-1	TGTGCCAGCAACCGACCTCCATACACTGAAGCTTTCTTT	CASNRPPYTEAFF
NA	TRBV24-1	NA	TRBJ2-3	TGTGCCACTAGGGGGGGGTTCACAGATACGCAGTATTTT	CATRGGFTDTQYF
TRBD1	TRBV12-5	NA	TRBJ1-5	TGTGCTAGTGGTTCGGGACAGGCCAATCAGCCCCAGCATTTT	CASGSGQANQPQHF
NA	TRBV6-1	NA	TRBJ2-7	TGTGCCAGCAGTGATTTGGGCAAGCCGTCCTACGAGCAGTACTTC	CASSDLGKPSYEQYF
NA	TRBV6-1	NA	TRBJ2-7	TGTGCCAGCAGTGAAATAGACCTAGGCGAGCAGTACTTC	CASSEIDLGEQYF
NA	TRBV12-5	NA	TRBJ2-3	TGTGCTAGTGGTGCGGAGCACAGGGTTGCCACAGATACGCAGTATTTT	CASGAEHRVATDTQYF
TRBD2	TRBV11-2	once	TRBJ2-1	TGTGCCAGCAGCTTAAACCCCCCGGGGGGGCCCTTTGAGCAGTTCTTC	CASSLNPPGGPFEQFF
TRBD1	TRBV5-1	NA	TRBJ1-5	TGCGCCAGCAGCTTGAGCGGACAGGGATATCAGCCCCAGCATTTT	CASSLSGQGYQPQHF
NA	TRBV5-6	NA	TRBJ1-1	TGTGCCAGCAGCTTACCACAGGGTGAAGCTTTCTTT	CASSLPQGEAFF
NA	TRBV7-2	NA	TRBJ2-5	TGTGCCAGCAGCTTCGGACCCTTACTCGAGACCCAGTACTTC	CASSFGPLLETQYF
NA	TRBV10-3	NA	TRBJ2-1	TGTGCCACCCGGTTTACAGGGTACAATGAGCAGTTCTTC	CATRFTGYNEQFF
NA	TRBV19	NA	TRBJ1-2	TGTGCCAGTAGTATGACCCCAGAGGTTAGGTATGGCTACACCTTC	CASSMTPEVRYGYTF
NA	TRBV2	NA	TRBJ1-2	TGTGCCAGCAGTGCTGGGGGCGATTTTAGCTACACCTTC	CASSAGGDFSYTF
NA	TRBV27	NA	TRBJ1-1	TGTGCCCCCGGGGTTTTCTCTGAAGCTTTCTTT	CAPGVFSEAFF
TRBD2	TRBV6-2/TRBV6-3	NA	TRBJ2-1	TGTGCCAGCAGTTCTACCGCCGGCGGGGGGGCCTTTAATGAGCAGTTCTTC	CASSSTAGGGAFNEQFF
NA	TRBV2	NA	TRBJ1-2	TGTGCCAGCACCCTCGGTGCAGGGCATAACTATGGCTACACCTTC	CASTLGAGHNYGYTF
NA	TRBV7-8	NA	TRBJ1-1	TGTGCCAGCAGCTTTGCGAACACTGAAGCTTTCTTT	CASSFANTEAFF
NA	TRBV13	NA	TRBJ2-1	TGTGCCAGCAGCTTAGGCGGCAATGAGCAGTTCTTC	CASSLGGNEQFF
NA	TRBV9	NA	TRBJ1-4	TGTGCCAGCAGCGTAGGCGGGGACTCGGGTGAAAAACTGTTTTTT	CASSVGGDSGEKLFF
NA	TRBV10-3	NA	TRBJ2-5	TGTGCCATCAGTTCTCCGGGTGAAGAGACCCAGTACTTC	CAISSPGEETQYF
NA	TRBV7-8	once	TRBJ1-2	TGTGCCAGCAGCTTGTTCGATAGTAACTATGGCTACACCTTC	CASSLFDSNYGYTF
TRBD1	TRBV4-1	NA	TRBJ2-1	TGCGCCAGCAGCCTTTTGGACAGGGGGAGTTACAATGAGCAGTTCTTC	CASSLLDRGSYNEQFF
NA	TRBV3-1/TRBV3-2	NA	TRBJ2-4	TGTGCCAGCAGCCATATTAACGTTGAGAACATTCAGTACTTC	CASSHINVENIQYF
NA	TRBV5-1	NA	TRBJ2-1	TGCGCCAGCAGCTCCGTCAACATTGACTCCTACAATGAGCAGTTCTTC	CASSSVNIDSYNEQFF
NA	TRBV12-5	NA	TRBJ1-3	TGTGCTAGTGGTTTAATTCGGGATCGATACTCTGGAAACACCATATATTTT	CASGLIRDRYSGNTIYF
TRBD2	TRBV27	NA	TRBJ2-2	TGTGCCAGCAGTTTCGCGGGGGAGGATGCCGGGGAGCTGTTTTTT	CASSFAGEDAGELFF
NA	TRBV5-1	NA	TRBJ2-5	TGCGCCAGCAGCTTTGAGGGGACGGAGACCCAGTACTTC	CASSFEGTETQYF
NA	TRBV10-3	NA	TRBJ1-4	TGTGCCATCAGCCAGGAGCATGAAAAACTGTTTTTT	CAISQEHEKLFF
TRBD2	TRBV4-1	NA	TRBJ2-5	TGCGCCAGCAGACCCGGGACTAGCGGGGAGCAAGAGACCCAGTACTTC	CASRPGTSGEQETQYF
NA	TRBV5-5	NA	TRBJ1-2	TGTGCCAGCAGCTTGCGACAGGTGGTATCTGGCTACACCTTC	CASSLRQVVSGYTF
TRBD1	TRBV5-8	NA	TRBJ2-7	TGTGCCAGCAGCCCACGAGGGGGACAGGGCTTTTACGAGCAGTACTTC	CASSPRGGQGFYEQYF
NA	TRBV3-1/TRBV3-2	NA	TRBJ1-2	TGTGCCAGCAGCCCCCCTCCACCTAACTATGGCTACACCTTC	CASSPPPPNYGYTF
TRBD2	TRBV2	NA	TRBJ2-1	TGTGCCAGCAGATCGGCGGGGGGCCCTAACAATGAGCAGTTCTTC	CASRSAGGPNNEQFF
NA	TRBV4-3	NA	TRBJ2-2	TGCGCCAGCAGCCAAGAATTCTGGGGGTCCGGGGAGCTGTTTTTT	CASSQEFWGSGELFF
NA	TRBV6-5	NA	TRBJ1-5	TGTGCCAGCAGTTACTCGTTCAGAGATCAGCCCCAGCATTTT	CASSYSFRDQPQHF
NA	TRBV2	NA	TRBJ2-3	TGTGCCAGCAACGGGCCAGATACGCAGTATTTT	CASNGPDTQYF
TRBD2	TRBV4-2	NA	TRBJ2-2	TGTGCCAGCAGCCTCACGGGACTAGGGTCCGGGGAGCTGTTTTTT	CASSLTGLGSGELFF
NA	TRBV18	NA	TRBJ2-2	TGTGCCAGCTCACCATCGGGAATCACCGGGGAGCTGTTTTTT	CASSPSGITGELFF
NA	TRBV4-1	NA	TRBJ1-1	TGCGCCAGCAGCCAAGTAAGGGGCAGGACTGAAGCTTTCTTT	CASSQVRGRTEAFF
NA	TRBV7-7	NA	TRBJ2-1	TGTGCCAGCAGCTTAGACGACTCCTGGGGTAATGAGCAGTTCTTC	CASSLDDSWGNEQFF